These 10 T cell receptor beta chains originate from one sample sequenced in a study of cytomegalovirus exposure and HLA in healthy donors. Use of 60 Vbeta and 13 Jbeta primers characterized the PCR. Method: immunoSEQ multiplex PCR; TCRdb's copy keeps in-frame clones and lacks some. There are approximately 110,000 clones in the sample; approximately 76% occur only once, and around 7.7% lies in the top ten. The sequencing input was PBMCs. These receptors originate from a man aged 40-49 years in good health and CMV-seronegative.

The chain carries TRBV28 and TRBJ1-5, with 7 bases matching TRBD1. This CDR3 spans 13 amino acids. V lost 8 bases, J lost 5 bases, and 6 bases stayed unmatched. Per the germline V gene, CDR1 is MDHEN and CDR2 is SYDVKM. The CDR3 DNA reads as TGTGCCAGCTGGACGACAGGGTATCAGCCCCAGCATTTT. Encoded protein: CASWTTGYQPQHF. The whole variable domain, filled in from reference TRBV28 and TRBJ1-5, reads DVKVTQSSRYLVKRTGEKVFLECVQDMDHENMFWYRQDPGLGLRLIYFSYDVKMKEKGDIPEGYSVSREKKERFSLILESASTNQTSMYLCASWTTGYQPQHFGDGTRLSIL.

This clone was seen a single time. The chain employs TRBV5-1 and TRBJ2-7; 8 bases line up with TRBD1. V lost 4 bases to trimming and J lost 3 bases; unmatched junction nucleotides: 6. Germline V CDR1 and CDR2: SGHRS, YFSETQ. CDR3 length: 14 amino acids. CDR3 bases: TGCGCCAGCAGCCAGGGACAGGATCTCTACGAGCAGTACTTC. Protein product: CASSQGQDLYEQYF. The full variable domain, with the rest looked up from reference TRBV5-1 and TRBJ2-7, is KAGVTQTPRYLIKTRGQQVTLSCSPISGHRSVSWYQQTPGQGLQFLFEYFSETQRNKGNFPGRFSGRQFSNSRSEMNVSTLELGDSALYLCASSQGQDLYEQYFGPGTRLTVT.

J is TRBJ2-4 and V is TRBV5-5; 7 bases are a match to TRBD1. V was clipped by 1 base and J by 12 bases; unmatched bases: 13. The germline V gene has CDR1 SGHKS and CDR2 YYEKEE (reference sequence). The CDR3 contains 15 residues. The CDR3 reads CASSLRQGPQMGQYF. CDR3 DNA sequence: TGTGCCAGCAGCTTGAGACAGGGACCCCAAATGGGTCAGTACTTC. Full variable domain (outside the CDR3, taken from reference TRBV5-5 and TRBJ2-4): DAGVTQSPTHLIKTRGQQVTLRCSPISGHKSVSWYQQVLGQGPQFIFQYYEKEERGRGNFPDRFSARQFPNYSSELNVNALLLGDSALYLCASSLRQGPQMGQYFGAGTRLSVL.

The rearrangement joins TRBV5-6 to TRBJ2-7, with 9 bases matching TRBD1. From germline, CDR1 is SGHDT and CDR2 YYEEEE. This CDR3 spans 14 amino acids. V lost 5 bases, J lost 3 bases, and 6 bases stayed unmatched. CDR3 in amino acids: CASSWDRDYYEQYF. The CDR3 DNA reads as TGTGCCAGCAGTTGGGACAGGGATTACTACGAGCAGTACTTC.

V gene TRBV27 combines with J gene TRBJ2-1; 16 bases are shared with TRBD2. Germline CDR1 MNHEY, CDR2 SMNVEV (reference sequence). CDR3 length: 15 residues. Trimming took 4 bases from V and 9 from J; bases not matched to a gene: 3. The CDR3 region has the DNA TGTGCCAGCAGTTGGGGACTAGCGGGGGGGCCTGAGCAGTTCTTC. This gives the protein CASSWGLAGGPEQFF.

This chain joins TRBV7-9 and TRBJ2-5; 8 bases align to TRBD1. The CDR3 is 14 residues long. Germline CDR1 and CDR2: SEHNR and FQNEAQ (reference sequence). J gave up 2 bases and V 5 bases, and 4 bases lay outside the gene matches. The CDR3 sequence: CASSRQGRQETQYF. As DNA, the CDR3 is TGTGCCAGCAGCCGACAGGGGCGGCAAGAGACCCAGTACTTC.

The gene calls are TRBV7-3 and TRBJ2-5; maybe TRBD2 (5 bases). Deletions cut 0 bases from V and 5 bases from J, with 13 bases between. The CDR3 has 15 amino acids. CDR1 SGHTA and CDR2 FQGTGA come from the germline V gene. The CDR3 coding sequence is TGTGCCAGCAGCTTAACTAGTTATACGGGGGAGACCCAGTACTTC. Residues: CASSLTSYTGETQYF.

The V call is TRBV28, the J call TRBJ2-7; a weak D match, TRBD1 (5 bases). The CDR3 runs 14 residues. Trimming shortened V by 6 bases and J by 2 bases, and 14 bases separated the two germline ends. The germline gives CDR1 MDHEN, CDR2 SYDVKM. The CDR3 DNA reads TGTGCCAGCAGCCCCAGGGTACCGGCCTACGAGCAGTACTTC. This translates into CASSPRVPAYEQYF.

The V call is TRBV4-2, the J call TRBJ2-7; a possible D gene is TRBD1 (5 bases). The CDR3 loop spans 14 amino acids. Per germline, CDR1 LGHNA and CDR2 YNFKEQ. V lost 4 bases to trimming and J lost 3 bases, with 13 bases between them. CDR3 residues: CASSPEGVIYEQYF. As DNA, the CDR3 is TGTGCCAGCAGCCCCGAAGGGGTCATCTACGAGCAGTACTTC.

The CDR3 DNA sequence: TGTGCCAGCTCACCCTGGGGACAGGAGGGCGAAAAACTGTTTTTT. It translates to CASSPWGQEGEKLFF. The chain uses TRBV18 and TRBJ1-4, with TRBD1 matching over 8 bases. Germline CDR1 is KGHSH and CDR2 is LQKENI. This CDR3 contains 15 residues. After removal of 3 bases from V and 8 bases from J, the junction contained 8 bases not matched to a gene.